The source of this T cell receptor (beta chain) is a study of T cell repertoires in ileal Crohn's disease (dated by TCRdb to about 2019). About the investigation overall: The median duration of disease was approximately 7.9 years, and at the time of surgery about 35% of patients were active smokers. All patients had surgery for a complication: stricturing disease in about 60% and penetrating disease in 39%. Postoperative therapy was given to about half of the patients, with thiopurines administered to ten to eleven patients and anti-TNF agents administered to about 20 patients. Endoscopic postoperative recurrence was defined by a Rutgeerts score above i0. Around 460 nanograms of biopsy DNA per sample were submitted for commercial TCRB immunosequencing. A total of roughly 170 mucosal samples from 57 patients were sequenced, collected from several sites on the surgical specimen and at postoperative endoscopy. Biopsies taken from the inflamed portion of the ileum in the surgical resection specimen were designated as M0 samples. The study was conducted in parallel with a multicentre cohort that was designed to identify predictors of early endoscopic recurrence following ileocolonic resection. The TCR repertoire was analysed in some 53 patients with Crohn's disease drawn from a prospective multicentre cohort.

The cysteine opens and the phenylalanine closes a CDR3 of 16 amino acids. Solely the CDR3 DNA is kept, with 48 bases framed from the first base. V trim: 6 bases; J trim: 0 bases; unmatched bases: 4. For CDR1 and CDR2, the germline V gene lists KGHSH and LQKENI. The library was made by the immunoSEQ multiplex PCR assay. CDR3 regions were amplified from genomic DNA by Adaptive Biotechnology using a two-step, amplification bias-controlled multiplex PCR. Primers for every V and J gene segment were used in the first PCR, and barcodes and Illumina adapters were added in the second PCR. CDR3 libraries were sequenced using an Illumina instrument. Per the original workflow: Analysis combined the vendor-provided pipelines with custom analysis of raw data in R/Bioconductor under R version 3.3.0. Clonality, which ranges from 0 to 1, was calculated as the inverse of the normalised Shannon entropy across all productive clones. High-frequency clones were defined as the repertoire share of the top 100 clones, retaining only clones passing a 95% confidence test. Overlap between samples was measured with the Morisita-Horn index, while repertoire diversity was measured with the Simpson index. The source is immuneACCESS, and TCRdb retained only in-frame sequences with V and J called. Part of the clones is not carried over; for the studies checked, unresolved V genes explain less than half of this, and the remainder is unexplained. V, J and clone size were drawn from that table, and D and trimming were deduced from the DNA. This sample is represented by about 5,300 clones; roughly 82% of them were singletons. The top ten constitute under 25% of the sample.

This sample's time point label indicates: inflamed ileum from the surgical specimen. Adults with ileal or ileocolonic Crohn's disease for whom ileocolonic resection was indicated were considered eligible. Before DNA extraction, whole ileal mucosal biopsies were kept frozen at -80 degrees C. Genomic DNA was isolated from frozen whole biopsies using a TRizol-based method, and the DNA was quantified with a NanoDrop 2000 spectrophotometer. Notes on this clone: This receptor's antigen is unknown. No much larger clone exists at a distance of one base, and base qualities are not known.

What the work shows at the level of the full study, not this receptor alone: More high-frequency clones were carried by sorted CD8 T cells than by CD4 T cells, suggesting that mucosal expansions were mainly CD8. Only a subgroup of patients, of unstated size, had mucosal CD4 and CD8 T cells sorted and sequenced. A significantly higher proportion of clonal expansions was observed in active smokers at surgery than in non-smokers (about 25% vs 20%, p=0.02). Endoscopic recurrence was linked to a higher percentage of high-frequency clones at surgery, and recurrence occurred in every patient whose clonality exceeded 26.8% (18/57).

The sequencing input was ileal tissue. The TCR sequence derives from an adult with Crohn's disease. The rearranged segments are TRBV18 and TRBJ1-3; 11 junctional bases match TRBD1. The nucleotide sequence reads TGTGCCAGCTCGGAGGGGACAGGGGGCTCTGGAAACACCATATATTTT. It codes for CASSEGTGGSGNTIYF.